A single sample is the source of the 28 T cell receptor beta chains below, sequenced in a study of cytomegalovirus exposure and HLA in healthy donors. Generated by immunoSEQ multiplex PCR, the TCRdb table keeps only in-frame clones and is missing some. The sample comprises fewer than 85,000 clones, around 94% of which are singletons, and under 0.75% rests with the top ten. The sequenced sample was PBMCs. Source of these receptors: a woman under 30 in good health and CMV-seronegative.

This CDR3 reads CASTPRGSKEQFF. In DNA, the CDR3 is TGTGCCAGCACGCCCCGGGGTAGCAAGGAGCAGTTCTTC. The chain links TRBV25-1 to TRBJ2-1; a possible D gene is TRBD2 (5 bases). Germline V CDR1 and CDR2: MGHDK, SYGVNS. This CDR3 region has 13 residues. Trimming removed 7 bases from V and 10 bases from J, with 17 bases in between.

The CDR3 reads CASSKRERGTDTQYF. For the CDR3, the DNA is TGTGCCAGCAGCAAGCGGGAGAGGGGCACAGATACGCAGTATTTT. V gene TRBV7-8 combines with J gene TRBJ2-3; TRBD2 agrees at 8 bases. Unmatched junction bases numbered 5, after V lost 5 bases and J lost 1 base. Per the germline V gene, CDR1 is SGHVS and CDR2 is FQNEAQ. This CDR3 is 15 amino acids long.

CDR3 DNA sequence: TGTGCCAGCAATGAGGGGGCCACCTATGTGCGCTACACCTTC. As protein: CASNEGATYVRYTF. The rearrangement links TRBV9 to TRBJ1-2; 7 bases map to TRBD1. The CDR3 runs 14 residues. CDR1 and CDR2 (germline): SGDLS, YYNGEE. V dropped 6 bases and J dropped 9; count of bases not matched to a gene: 14.

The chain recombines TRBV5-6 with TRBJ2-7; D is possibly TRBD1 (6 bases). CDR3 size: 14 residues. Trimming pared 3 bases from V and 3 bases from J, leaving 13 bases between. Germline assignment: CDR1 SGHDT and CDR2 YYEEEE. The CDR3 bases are TGTGCCAGCAGCTGGGGGCTCGGGGACTACGAGCAGTACTTC. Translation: CASSWGLGDYEQYF. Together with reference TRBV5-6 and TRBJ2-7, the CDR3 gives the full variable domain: DAGVTQSPTHLIKTRGQQVTLRCSPKSGHDTVSWYQQALGQGPQFIFQYYEEEERQRGNFPDRFSGHQFPNYSSELNVNALLLGDSALYLCASSWGLGDYEQYFGPGTRLTVT.

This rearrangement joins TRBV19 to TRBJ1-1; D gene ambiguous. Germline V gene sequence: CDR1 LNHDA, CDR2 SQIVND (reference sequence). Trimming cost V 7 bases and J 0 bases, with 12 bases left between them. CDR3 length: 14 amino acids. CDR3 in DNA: TGTGCCAGTATGAGAGTCGGGGTGAACACTGAAGCTTTCTTT. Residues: CASMRVGVNTEAFF. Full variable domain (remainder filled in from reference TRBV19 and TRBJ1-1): DGGITQSPKYLFRKEGQNVTLSCEQNLNHDAMYWYRQDPGQGLRLIYYSQIVNDFQKGDIAEGYSVSREKKESFPLTVTSAQKNPTAFYLCASMRVGVNTEAFFGQGTRLTVV.

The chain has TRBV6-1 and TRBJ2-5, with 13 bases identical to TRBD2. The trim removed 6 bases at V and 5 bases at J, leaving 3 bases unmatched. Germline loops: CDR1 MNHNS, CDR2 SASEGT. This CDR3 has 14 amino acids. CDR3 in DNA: TGTGCCAGCAGGACTAGCGGGGGGCGGGAGACCCAGTACTTC. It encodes CASRTSGGRETQYF.

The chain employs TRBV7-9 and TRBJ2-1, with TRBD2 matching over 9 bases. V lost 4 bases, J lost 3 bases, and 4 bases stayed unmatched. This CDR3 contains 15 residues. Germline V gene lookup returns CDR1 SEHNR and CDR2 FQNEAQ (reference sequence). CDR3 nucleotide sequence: TGTGCCAGCAGCTCTAGCGGGGCCTTCTACAATGAGCAGTTCTTC. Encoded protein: CASSSSGAFYNEQFF.

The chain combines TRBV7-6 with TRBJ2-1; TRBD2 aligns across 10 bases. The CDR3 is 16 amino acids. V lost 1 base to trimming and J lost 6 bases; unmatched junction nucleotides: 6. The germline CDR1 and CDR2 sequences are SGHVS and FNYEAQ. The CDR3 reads CASSLVLAGGPNEQFF. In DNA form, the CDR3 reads TGTGCCAGCAGCTTAGTTTTAGCGGGGGGTCCCAATGAGCAGTTCTTC.

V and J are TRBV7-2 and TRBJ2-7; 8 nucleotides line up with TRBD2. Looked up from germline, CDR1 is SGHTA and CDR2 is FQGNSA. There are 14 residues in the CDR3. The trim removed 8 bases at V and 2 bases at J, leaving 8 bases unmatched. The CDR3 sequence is CASGWGGGPYEQYF. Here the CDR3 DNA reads TGTGCCAGCGGATGGGGCGGGGGGCCCTACGAGCAGTACTTC.

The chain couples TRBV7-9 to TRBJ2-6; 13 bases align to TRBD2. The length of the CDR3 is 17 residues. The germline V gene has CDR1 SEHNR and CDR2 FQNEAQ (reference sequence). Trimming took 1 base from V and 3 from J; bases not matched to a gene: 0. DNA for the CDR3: TGTGCCAGCAGCTTAGGGACTAGCGGGGGTGGGGCCAACGTCCTGACTTTC. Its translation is CASSLGTSGGGANVLTF.

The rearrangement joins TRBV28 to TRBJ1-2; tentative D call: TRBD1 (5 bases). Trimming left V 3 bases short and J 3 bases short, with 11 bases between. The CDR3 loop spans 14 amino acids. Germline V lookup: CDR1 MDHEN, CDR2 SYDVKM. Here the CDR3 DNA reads TGTGCCAGCAGTTTGGCAGGGCCTTACTATGGCTACACCTTC. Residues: CASSLAGPYYGYTF.

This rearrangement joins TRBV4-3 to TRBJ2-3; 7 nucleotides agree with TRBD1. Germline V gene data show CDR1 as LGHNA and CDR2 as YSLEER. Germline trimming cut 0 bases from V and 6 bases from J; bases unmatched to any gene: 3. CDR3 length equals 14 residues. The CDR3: CASSQDRGFDTQYF. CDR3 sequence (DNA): TGCGCCAGCAGCCAAGACAGGGGGTTCGATACGCAGTATTTT.

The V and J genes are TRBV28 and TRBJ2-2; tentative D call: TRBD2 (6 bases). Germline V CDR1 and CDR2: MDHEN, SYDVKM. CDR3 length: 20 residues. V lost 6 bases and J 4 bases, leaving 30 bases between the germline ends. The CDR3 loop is CASRTPFLGDRDSITGELFF. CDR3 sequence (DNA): TGTGCCAGCAGAACCCCTTTCTTGGGGGACCGGGACTCCATCACCGGGGAGCTGTTTTTT.

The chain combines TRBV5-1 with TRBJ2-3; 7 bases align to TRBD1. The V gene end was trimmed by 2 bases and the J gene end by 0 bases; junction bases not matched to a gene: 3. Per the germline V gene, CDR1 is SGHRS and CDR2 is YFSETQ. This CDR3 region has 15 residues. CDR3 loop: CASSFKGASTDTQYF. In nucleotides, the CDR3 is TGCGCCAGCAGCTTTAAGGGGGCCAGCACAGATACGCAGTATTTT. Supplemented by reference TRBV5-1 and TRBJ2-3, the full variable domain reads KAGVTQTPRYLIKTRGQQVTLSCSPISGHRSVSWYQQTPGQGLQFLFEYFSETQRNKGNFPGRFSGRQFSNSRSEMNVSTLELGDSALYLCASSFKGASTDTQYFGPGTRLTVL.

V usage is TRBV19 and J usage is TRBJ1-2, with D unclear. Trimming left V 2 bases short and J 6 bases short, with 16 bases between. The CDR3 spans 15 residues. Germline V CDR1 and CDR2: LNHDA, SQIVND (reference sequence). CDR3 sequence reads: CASSIQQTRSDGYTF. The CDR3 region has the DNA TGTGCCAGTAGTATACAACAGACCAGGTCGGATGGCTACACCTTC.

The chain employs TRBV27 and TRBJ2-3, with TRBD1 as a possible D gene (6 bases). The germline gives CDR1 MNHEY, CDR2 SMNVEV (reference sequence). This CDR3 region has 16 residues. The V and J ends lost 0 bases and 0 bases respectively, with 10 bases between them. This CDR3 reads CASSLSQGWSTDTQYF. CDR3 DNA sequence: TGTGCCAGCAGTTTATCCCAGGGGTGGAGCACAGATACGCAGTATTTT.

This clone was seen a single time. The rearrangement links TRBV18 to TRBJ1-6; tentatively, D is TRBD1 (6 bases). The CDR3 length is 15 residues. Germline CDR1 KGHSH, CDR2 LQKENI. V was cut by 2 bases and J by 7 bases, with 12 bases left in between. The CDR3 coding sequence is TGTGCCAGCTCACCAATACAGGGATCGAATTCACCCCTCCACTTT. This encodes CASSPIQGSNSPLHF.

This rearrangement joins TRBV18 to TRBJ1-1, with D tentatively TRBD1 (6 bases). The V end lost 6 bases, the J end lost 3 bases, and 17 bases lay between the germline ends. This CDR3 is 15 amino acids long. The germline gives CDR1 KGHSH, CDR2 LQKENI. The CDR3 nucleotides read TGTGCCAGCTCTTTCGGGCAGGGGTTAGACACTGAAGCTTTCTTT. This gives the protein CASSFGQGLDTEAFF.

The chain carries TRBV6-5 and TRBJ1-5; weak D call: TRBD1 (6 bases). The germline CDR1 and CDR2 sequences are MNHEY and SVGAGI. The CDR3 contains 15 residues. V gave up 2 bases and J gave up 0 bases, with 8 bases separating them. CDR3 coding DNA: TGTGCCAGCAGTTACGGACAGTATAGCAATCAGCCCCAGCATTTT. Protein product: CASSYGQYSNQPQHF.

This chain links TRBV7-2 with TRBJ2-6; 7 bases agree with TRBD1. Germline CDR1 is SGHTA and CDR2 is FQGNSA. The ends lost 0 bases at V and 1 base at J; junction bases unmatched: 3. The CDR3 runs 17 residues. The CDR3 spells CASSLALTGSGANVLTF. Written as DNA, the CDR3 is TGTGCCAGCAGCTTAGCCCTGACAGGGTCTGGGGCCAACGTCCTGACTTTC.

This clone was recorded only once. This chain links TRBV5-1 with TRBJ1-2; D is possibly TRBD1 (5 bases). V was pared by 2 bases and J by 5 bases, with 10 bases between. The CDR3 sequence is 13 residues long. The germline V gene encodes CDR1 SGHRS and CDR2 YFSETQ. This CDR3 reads CASSFDRDYGYTF. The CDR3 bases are TGCGCCAGCAGCTTTGACAGAGATTATGGCTACACCTTC. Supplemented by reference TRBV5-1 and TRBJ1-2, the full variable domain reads KAGVTQTPRYLIKTRGQQVTLSCSPISGHRSVSWYQQTPGQGLQFLFEYFSETQRNKGNFPGRFSGRQFSNSRSEMNVSTLELGDSALYLCASSFDRDYGYTFGSGTRLTVV.

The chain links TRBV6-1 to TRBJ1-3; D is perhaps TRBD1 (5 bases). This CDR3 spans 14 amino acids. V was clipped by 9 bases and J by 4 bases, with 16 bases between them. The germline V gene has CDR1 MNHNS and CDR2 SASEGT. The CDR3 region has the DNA TGTGCCAGTCGGCATGGGGCGGGGGGAAACACCATATATTTT. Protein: CASRHGAGGNTIYF.

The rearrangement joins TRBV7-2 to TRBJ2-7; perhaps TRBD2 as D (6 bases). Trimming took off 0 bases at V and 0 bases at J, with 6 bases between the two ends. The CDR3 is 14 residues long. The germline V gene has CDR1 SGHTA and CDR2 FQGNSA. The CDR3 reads CASSLAAGSYEQYF. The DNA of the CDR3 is TGTGCCAGCAGCTTAGCAGCGGGCTCCTACGAGCAGTACTTC.

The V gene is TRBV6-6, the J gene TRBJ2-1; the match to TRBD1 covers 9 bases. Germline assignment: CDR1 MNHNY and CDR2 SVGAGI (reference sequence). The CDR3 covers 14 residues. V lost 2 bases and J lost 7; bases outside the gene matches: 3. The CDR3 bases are TGTGCCAGCAGTTACGGGACAGGGAGGAATGAGCAGTTCTTC. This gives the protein CASSYGTGRNEQFF.

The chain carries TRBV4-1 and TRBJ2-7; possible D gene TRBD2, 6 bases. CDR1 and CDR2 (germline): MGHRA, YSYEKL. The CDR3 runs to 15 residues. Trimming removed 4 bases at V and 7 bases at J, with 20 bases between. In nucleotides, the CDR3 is TGCGCCAGCAGCCTCCGACGGGACTCGCCTGTTGAGCAGTACTTC. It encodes CASSLRRDSPVEQYF.

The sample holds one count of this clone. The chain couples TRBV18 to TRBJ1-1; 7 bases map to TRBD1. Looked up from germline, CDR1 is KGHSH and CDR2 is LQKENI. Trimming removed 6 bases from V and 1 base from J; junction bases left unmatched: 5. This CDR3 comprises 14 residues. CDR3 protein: CASSPGTANTEAFF. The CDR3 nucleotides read TGTGCCAGCTCGCCCGGGACAGCGAACACTGAAGCTTTCTTT.

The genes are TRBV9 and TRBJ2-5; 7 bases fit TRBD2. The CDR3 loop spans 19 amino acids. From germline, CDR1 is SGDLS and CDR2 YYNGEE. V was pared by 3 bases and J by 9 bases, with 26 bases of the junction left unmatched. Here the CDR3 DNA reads TGTGCCAGCAGCGCGGGGGGAGGGTTCAAGCTTGGCGGGGTTCGGGCCCAGTACTTC. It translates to CASSAGGGFKLGGVRAQYF.

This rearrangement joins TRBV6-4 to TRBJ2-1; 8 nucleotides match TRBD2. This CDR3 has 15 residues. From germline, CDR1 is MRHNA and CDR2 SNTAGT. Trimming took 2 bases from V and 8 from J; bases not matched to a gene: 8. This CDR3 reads CASSDGGGGKDEQFF. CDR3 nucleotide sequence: TGTGCCAGCAGTGACGGGGGCGGGGGGAAAGATGAGCAGTTCTTC.